This T cell receptor (beta chain) was found in a study of Ad26.COV2.S vaccination and SARS-CoV-2 variants. Study at large: Once, or twice with 56 days between doses, Ad26.COV2.S was given intramuscularly.

Sequencing was performed with immunoSEQ multiplex PCR; in TCRdb, only in-frame clones are kept and a portion is missing. The data contain around 400,000 clones, approximately 90% of them seen just once; the ten biggest clones take up approximately 1.9%. Sample treatment: 15 to 20 received Ad26.COV2.S at low or high dose, single or two shots; five or six received placebo; per-sample allocation not given. Specimens were obtained on day 63 following the first vaccine or placebo injection. On this clone: Antigen: not known.

The study, taken as a whole, reports: Spike-specific TCR breadth in vaccine recipients exceeded that seen in placebo recipients.

This sequence originates from a person aged 18 to 59 who received the Ad26.COV2.S COVID-19 vaccine or a placebo. The material was peripheral blood, obtained in a trial of Ad26.COV2.S vaccine versus placebo.

CDR3 amino acids: CASRTTQETQYF. DNA for the CDR3: TGTGCCAGCCGAACTACACAAGAGACCCAGTACTTC. This chain uses TRBV12-3 or TRBV12-4 with TRBJ2-5; D unclear. Trimming left V 8 bases short and J 2 bases short, with 9 bases between. The CDR3 has 12 amino acids.